Listed here is a single TCR beta chain. Its antigen is undetermined. A much bigger clone sits one base away, suggesting this may be a read error. The sample comes from a study of naive and memory T cell subsets. General observations from the study: Gini index rose across naive, CM, EM and EMRA in CD4 and CD8. Over 95% of naive TCR sequences appeared only once after error correction, unlike memory subsets.

An equimolar mix of two oligonucleotides served as the beta constant-region primer for TRBC1 and TRBC2. Ligated cDNA was amplified by four rounds of PCR with nested alpha and beta constant-region primers and SP2. TCRdb redid the calling of the UMI-ligation and nested PCR reads with MiXCR, one entry per CDR3 protein. The sample contains 21,000 or so distinct CDR3 sequences, approximately 11% of which appear only once. CD4+ T cell IFNgamma after overnight CMV lysate exposure gave donor CMV status. The source material was central memory CD8+ T cells from blood. The sequence derives from a human donor in good health.

The DNA of the CDR3 is TGTGCTAGTGGTTTGGTTATAGGGACGGGGGCCATAAACACTGAAGCTTTCTTT. Translation: CASGLVIGTGAINTEAFF. The V gene is TRBV12-5, the J gene TRBJ1-1; D may be TRBD1 (6 bases). V lost 0 bases and J lost 2, with 19 bases in between. The germline gives CDR1 LGHNT, CDR2 FRNRAP. The CDR3 length is 18 residues.